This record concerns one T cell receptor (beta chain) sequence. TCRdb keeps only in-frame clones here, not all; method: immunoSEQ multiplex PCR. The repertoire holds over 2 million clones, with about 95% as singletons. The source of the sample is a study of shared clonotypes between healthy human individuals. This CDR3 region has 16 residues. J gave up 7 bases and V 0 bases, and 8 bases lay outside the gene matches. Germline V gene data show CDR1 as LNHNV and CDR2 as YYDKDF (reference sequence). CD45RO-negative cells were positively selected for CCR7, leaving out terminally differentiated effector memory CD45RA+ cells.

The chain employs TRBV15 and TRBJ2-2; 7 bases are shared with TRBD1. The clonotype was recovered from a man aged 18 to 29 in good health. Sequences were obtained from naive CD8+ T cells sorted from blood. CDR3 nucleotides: TGTGCCACCAGCAGAGATAGAGGGGGCACGGACGGGGAGCTGTTTTTT. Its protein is CATSRDRGGTDGELFF.